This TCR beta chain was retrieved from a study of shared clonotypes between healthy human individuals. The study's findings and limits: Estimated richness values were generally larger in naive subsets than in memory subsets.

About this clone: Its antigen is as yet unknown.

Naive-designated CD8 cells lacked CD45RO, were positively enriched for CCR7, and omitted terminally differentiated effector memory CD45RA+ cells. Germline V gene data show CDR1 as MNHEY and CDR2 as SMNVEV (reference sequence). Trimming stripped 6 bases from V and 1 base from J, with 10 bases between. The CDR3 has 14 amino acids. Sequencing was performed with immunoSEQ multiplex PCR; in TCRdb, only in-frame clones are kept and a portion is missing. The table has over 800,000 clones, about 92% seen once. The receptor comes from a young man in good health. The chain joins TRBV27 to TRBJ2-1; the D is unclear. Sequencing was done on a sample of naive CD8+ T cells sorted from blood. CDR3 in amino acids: CASSLQPSYNEQFF. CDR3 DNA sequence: TGTGCCAGCAGCCTTCAACCTTCCTACAATGAGCAGTTCTTC.